The rows below give T cell receptor beta chains drawn from one sample of a study of vaccination and CD4 T cells after COVID-19. MiXCR, applied by TCRdb to the PCR reads, yields one record per CDR3 protein. The sample consists of some 17,000 distinct CDR3 sequences, under 45% of them appearing once. Antigens of these TCRs are unknown. Sequenced here: CD4+ T cells from blood, cultured in vitro, sampled after SARS-CoV-2 vaccination. Receptors were obtained from a human donor who had recovered from COVID-19. Each CDR3 is given without its conserved first and last residue. Each record gives: V gene, J gene, clone size, CDR3 protein. Clone size is stated in some rows and not others, as once, few, many or a class when expanded.

v_gene: TRBV18; j_gene: TRBJ2-3; abundance: medium-sized; CDR3aa: ASSPSGAGADTQY
v_gene: TRBV20-1; j_gene: TRBJ2-1; abundance: once; CDR3aa: SARDSSSSSYNEQF
v_gene: TRBV20-1; j_gene: TRBJ2-5; abundance: few; CDR3aa: SARDLDRGLETQY
v_gene: TRBV27; j_gene: TRBJ2-7; abundance: -; CDR3aa: ASSLQAGQNYEQY
v_gene: TRBV12-3/TRBV12-4; j_gene: TRBJ2-5; abundance: few; CDR3aa: ASSMGQGQETQY
v_gene: TRBV10-3; j_gene: TRBJ1-6; abundance: -; CDR3aa: AISRGGDYNSPLH
v_gene: TRBV20-1; j_gene: TRBJ2-1; abundance: few; CDR3aa: SARDSPTRSNEQF
v_gene: TRBV7-9; j_gene: TRBJ2-5; abundance: -; CDR3aa: ASRRAVAGRSETQY
v_gene: TRBV10-3; j_gene: TRBJ2-1; abundance: -; CDR3aa: AISESGVREQF
v_gene: TRBV5-4; j_gene: TRBJ1-2; abundance: -; CDR3aa: ASSFVQGFNYGYT
v_gene: TRBV12-1; j_gene: TRBJ1-5; abundance: -; CDR3aa: ASSAQMSVADQPQH
v_gene: TRBV6-2/TRBV6-3; j_gene: TRBJ1-1; abundance: few; CDR3aa: ASSYKTLSSLMNTEAF
v_gene: TRBV2; j_gene: TRBJ2-7; abundance: -; CDR3aa: ASGPRNDEQY
v_gene: TRBV25-1; j_gene: TRBJ1-1; abundance: few; CDR3aa: ASSAPWGSTEAF
v_gene: TRBV6-1; j_gene: TRBJ2-5; abundance: once; CDR3aa: ASRAHDREETQY
v_gene: TRBV7-3; j_gene: TRBJ2-1; abundance: -; CDR3aa: ASSFGQGNEQF
v_gene: TRBV6-1; j_gene: TRBJ1-1; abundance: few; CDR3aa: ASGGQGLYTEAF
v_gene: TRBV20-1; j_gene: TRBJ2-3; abundance: -; CDR3aa: SASQSGRGTDTQY
v_gene: TRBV2; j_gene: TRBJ1-1; abundance: few; CDR3aa: ASSDGDLMNTEAF
v_gene: TRBV7-6; j_gene: TRBJ2-2; abundance: medium-sized; CDR3aa: ASSLAGAGGSGELF
v_gene: TRBV19; j_gene: TRBJ1-3; abundance: -; CDR3aa: ASSNQGHSGNTIY
v_gene: TRBV6-1; j_gene: TRBJ2-4; abundance: -; CDR3aa: ASSTAGNIQY
v_gene: TRBV30; j_gene: TRBJ1-6; abundance: -; CDR3aa: AWSLWQAGNSPLH
v_gene: TRBV7-6; j_gene: TRBJ1-6; abundance: few; CDR3aa: ASSLLGHYNSPLH
v_gene: TRBV6-1; j_gene: TRBJ1-4; abundance: few; CDR3aa: ASRKTDENEKLF
v_gene: TRBV6-1; j_gene: TRBJ2-2; abundance: medium-sized; CDR3aa: ASALRGGELF
v_gene: TRBV7-9; j_gene: TRBJ1-6; abundance: -; CDR3aa: ASSTVTGANSPLH
v_gene: TRBV10-3; j_gene: TRBJ2-1; abundance: -; CDR3aa: AISPQTSGEYNEQF
v_gene: TRBV30; j_gene: TRBJ1-6; abundance: few; CDR3aa: AWSVTGTGSPLH
v_gene: TRBV21-1; j_gene: TRBJ1-1; abundance: -; CDR3aa: ASPWTQAF
v_gene: TRBV24-1; j_gene: TRBJ1-2; abundance: -; CDR3aa: ATSLTGYGYT
v_gene: TRBV7-9; j_gene: TRBJ2-1; abundance: -; CDR3aa: ASSLGTGYNEQF
v_gene: TRBV7-2; j_gene: TRBJ2-4; abundance: -; CDR3aa: ASSPGTAYNIQY
v_gene: TRBV11-1; j_gene: TRBJ2-4; abundance: -; CDR3aa: ASSPSSGRAGFSKNIQY
v_gene: TRBV5-4; j_gene: TRBJ2-7; abundance: few; CDR3aa: ASSWSSSGSNEQY
v_gene: TRBV27; j_gene: TRBJ2-7; abundance: -; CDR3aa: ASSLGVASHEQY
v_gene: TRBV4-1; j_gene: TRBJ2-4; abundance: -; CDR3aa: ASSQVSGGDKNIQY
v_gene: TRBV19; j_gene: TRBJ1-2; abundance: -; CDR3aa: ASSMGGDGNYGYT
v_gene: TRBV21-1; j_gene: TRBJ1-6; abundance: once; CDR3aa: ASSKNEDGISPLH
v_gene: TRBV7-2; j_gene: TRBJ2-5; abundance: -; CDR3aa: ASSFSGGEETQY
v_gene: TRBV12-3/TRBV12-4; j_gene: TRBJ1-6; abundance: -; CDR3aa: ASSFGGNQNSPLH
v_gene: TRBV7-9; j_gene: TRBJ1-4; abundance: few; CDR3aa: ASSYRDTNEKLF
v_gene: TRBV7-9; j_gene: TRBJ2-5; abundance: -; CDR3aa: ASSLQTSGQETQY
v_gene: TRBV21-1; j_gene: TRBJ2-7; abundance: -; CDR3aa: ASSKFCRPLLGEQY
v_gene: TRBV15; j_gene: TRBJ2-3; abundance: -; CDR3aa: ATSRDGWRDTTGTSVDTQY
v_gene: TRBV7-2; j_gene: TRBJ1-3; abundance: -; CDR3aa: ASSSGTAATGNTIY
v_gene: TRBV2; j_gene: TRBJ2-2; abundance: -; CDR3aa: ASSGLDRAWGGELF
v_gene: TRBV20-1; j_gene: TRBJ2-5; abundance: few; CDR3aa: SARVSGSQETQY
v_gene: TRBV20-1; j_gene: TRBJ2-1; abundance: -; CDR3aa: SARREQRPSYNEQF
v_gene: TRBV30; j_gene: TRBJ2-1; abundance: -; CDR3aa: ASDGLGTSGSYNEQF
v_gene: TRBV28; j_gene: TRBJ1-1; abundance: -; CDR3aa: ASSRPGLNTEAF